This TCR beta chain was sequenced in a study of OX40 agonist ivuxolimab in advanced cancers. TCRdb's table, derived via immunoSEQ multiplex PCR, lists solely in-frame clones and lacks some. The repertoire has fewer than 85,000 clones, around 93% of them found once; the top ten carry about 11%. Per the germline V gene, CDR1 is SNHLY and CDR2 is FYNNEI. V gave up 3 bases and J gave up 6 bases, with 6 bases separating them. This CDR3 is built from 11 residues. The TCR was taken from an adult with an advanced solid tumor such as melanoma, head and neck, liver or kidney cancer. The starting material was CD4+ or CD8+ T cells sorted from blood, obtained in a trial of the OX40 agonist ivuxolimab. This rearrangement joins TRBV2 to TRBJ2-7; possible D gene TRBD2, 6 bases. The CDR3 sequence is CASSDGGEQYF. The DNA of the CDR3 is TGTGCCAGCAGTGACGGGGGCGAGCAGTACTTC.